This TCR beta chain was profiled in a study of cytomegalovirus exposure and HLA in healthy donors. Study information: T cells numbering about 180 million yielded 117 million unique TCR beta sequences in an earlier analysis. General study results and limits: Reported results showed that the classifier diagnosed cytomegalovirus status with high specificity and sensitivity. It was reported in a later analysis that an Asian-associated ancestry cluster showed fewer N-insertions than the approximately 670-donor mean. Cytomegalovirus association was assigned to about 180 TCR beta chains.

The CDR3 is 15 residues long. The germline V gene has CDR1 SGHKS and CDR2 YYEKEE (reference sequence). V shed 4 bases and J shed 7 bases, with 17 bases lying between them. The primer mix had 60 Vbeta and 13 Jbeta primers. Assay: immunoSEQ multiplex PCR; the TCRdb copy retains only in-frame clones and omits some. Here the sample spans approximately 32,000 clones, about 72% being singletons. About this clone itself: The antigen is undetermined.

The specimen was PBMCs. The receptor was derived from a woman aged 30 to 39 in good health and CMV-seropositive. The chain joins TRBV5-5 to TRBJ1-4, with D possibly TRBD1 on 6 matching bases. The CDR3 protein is CASSEQGVGSEKLFF. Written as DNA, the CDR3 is TGTGCCAGCAGCGAACAGGGCGTAGGAAGTGAAAAACTGTTTTTT. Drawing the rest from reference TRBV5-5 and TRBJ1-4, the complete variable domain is DAGVTQSPTHLIKTRGQQVTLRCSPISGHKSVSWYQQVLGQGPQFIFQYYEKEERGRGNFPDRFSARQFPNYSSELNVNALLLGDSALYLCASSEQGVGSEKLFFGSGTQLSVL.